This record covers a single T cell receptor beta chain. What it binds is unknown. The V and J ends lost 0 bases and 3 bases respectively, with 8 bases between them. This CDR3 spans 14 amino acids. The germline V gene encodes CDR1 SGHAT and CDR2 FQNNGV. Sequenced by immunoSEQ multiplex PCR; TCRdb stores in-frame clones only, minus some. The table shows more than 50,000 clones, with over 55% occurring only once. The entry originates in a study of PD-1 blockade in classical Hodgkin lymphoma. Each patient experienced a relapse that followed autologous stem cell transplantation, and brentuximab vedotin exposure varied. Findings and limits, study-wide: Newly diagnosed patients and complete responders had comparable diversity at baseline.

This TCR was recovered from a human donor with classical Hodgkin lymphoma. The specimen was peripheral blood mononuclear cells (PBMCs), collected before the second cycle of nivolumab. The chain joins TRBV11-2 to TRBJ1-1, with TRBD1 as a possible D gene (5 bases). CDR3 residues: CASSLDRGYTEAFF. The CDR3 bases are TGTGCCAGCAGCTTAGATAGGGGCTACACTGAAGCTTTCTTT.